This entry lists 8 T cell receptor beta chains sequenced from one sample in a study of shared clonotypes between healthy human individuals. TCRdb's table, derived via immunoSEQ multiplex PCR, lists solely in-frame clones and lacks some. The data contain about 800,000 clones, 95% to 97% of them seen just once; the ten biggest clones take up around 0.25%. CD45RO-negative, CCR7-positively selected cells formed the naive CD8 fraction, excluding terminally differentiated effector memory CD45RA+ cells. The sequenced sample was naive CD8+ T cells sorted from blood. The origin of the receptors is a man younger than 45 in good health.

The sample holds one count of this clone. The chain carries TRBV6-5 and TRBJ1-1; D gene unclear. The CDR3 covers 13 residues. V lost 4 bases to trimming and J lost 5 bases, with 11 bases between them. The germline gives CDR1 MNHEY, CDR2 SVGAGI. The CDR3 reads CASSFLGMTEAFF. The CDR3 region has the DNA TGTGCCAGCAGTTTCTTAGGAATGACTGAAGCTTTCTTT.

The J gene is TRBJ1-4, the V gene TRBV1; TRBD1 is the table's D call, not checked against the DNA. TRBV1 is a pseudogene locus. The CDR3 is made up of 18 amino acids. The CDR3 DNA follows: TGCACCAGCAGCCAAGGGGGTTCCAAACAGGGTGGAGGCGAAAAACTGTTTTTT. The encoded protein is CTSSQGGSKQGGGEKLFF.

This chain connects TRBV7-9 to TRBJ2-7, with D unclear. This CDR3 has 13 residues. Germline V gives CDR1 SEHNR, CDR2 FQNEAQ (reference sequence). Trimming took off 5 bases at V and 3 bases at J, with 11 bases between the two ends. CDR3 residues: CASSHRADYEQYF. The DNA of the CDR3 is TGTGCCAGCAGCCACCGTGCAGACTACGAGCAGTACTTC.

The CDR3 sequence: CASSWTGVSDGYTF. The CDR3 DNA sequence: TGTGCCAGCAGCTGGACAGGGGTATCGGATGGCTACACCTTC. The rearrangement uses TRBV5-4 and TRBJ1-2; 9 nucleotides agree with TRBD1. CDR3 length: 14 residues. Germline lookup yields CDR1 SGHNT and CDR2 YYREEE (reference sequence). Losses at the gene ends were 3 bases for V and 6 bases for J; bases not matched to a gene: 6.

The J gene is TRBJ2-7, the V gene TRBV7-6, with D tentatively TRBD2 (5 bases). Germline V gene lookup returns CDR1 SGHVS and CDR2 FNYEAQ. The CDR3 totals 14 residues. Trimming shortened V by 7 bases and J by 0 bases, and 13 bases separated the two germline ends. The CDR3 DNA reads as TGTGCCAGCACCGCCTTTGGGAGCTCCTACGAGCAGTACTTC. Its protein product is CASTAFGSSYEQYF.

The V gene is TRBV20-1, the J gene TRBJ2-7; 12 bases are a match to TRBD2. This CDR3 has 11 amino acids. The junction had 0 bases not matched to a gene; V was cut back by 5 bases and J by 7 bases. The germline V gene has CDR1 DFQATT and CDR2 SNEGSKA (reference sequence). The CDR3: CSAGLAGEQYF. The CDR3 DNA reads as TGCAGTGCTGGACTAGCGGGGGAGCAGTACTTC.

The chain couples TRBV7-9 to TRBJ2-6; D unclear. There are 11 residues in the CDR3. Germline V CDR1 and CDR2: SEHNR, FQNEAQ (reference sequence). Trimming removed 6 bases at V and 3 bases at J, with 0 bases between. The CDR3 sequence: CASSGANVLTF. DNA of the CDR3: TGTGCCAGCAGTGGGGCCAACGTCCTGACTTTC.

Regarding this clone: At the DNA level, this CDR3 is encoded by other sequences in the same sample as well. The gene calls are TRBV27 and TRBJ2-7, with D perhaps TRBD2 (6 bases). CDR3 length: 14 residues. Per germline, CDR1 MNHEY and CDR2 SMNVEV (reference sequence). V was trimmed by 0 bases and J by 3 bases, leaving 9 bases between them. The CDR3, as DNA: TGTGCCAGCAGTTTATCTGGGAGGCGCTACGAGCAGTACTTC. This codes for CASSLSGRRYEQYF.